The T cell receptor (beta chain) described here comes from a study of T cell responses to AZD1222 COVID-19 vaccine. V gave up 3 bases and J gave up 4 bases; unmatched junction bases: 6. Germline V gives CDR1 LGHNA, CDR2 YSLEER. The CDR3 is 15 amino acids. In the case of this clone: Its antigen is unidentified.

Study results and caveats: The donor group comprised mostly white British people and more females; the analysis possibly underestimated clonal diversity. Targeting of unmutated variant regions was reportedly seen in nearly half of spike-specific TCRs. None of the repertoires were sampled until the peak T cell response had passed.

This table comes from immunoSEQ multiplex PCR, and its TCRdb copy is limited to in-frame clones, with some not included. The sample lists approximately 150,000 clones; approximately 90% were seen once. The chain has TRBV4-3 and TRBJ1-3; TRBD1 matches 7 bases. The receptor was derived from an adult in good health. The source material was peripheral blood, sampled on day 0 of AZD1222 vaccination. The CDR3 here is CASSHLQGSGNTIYF. The CDR3 bases are TGCGCCAGCAGCCACCTACAGGGGTCCGGAAACACCATATATTTT.